The T cell receptor beta chain described here comes from a study of early T cells in non-severe SARS-CoV-2 infection (dated by TCRdb to the early 2020s). Notes on the research overall: TCR sequencing used bulk RNA from unsorted whole blood, so alpha and beta chains could not be paired. Overall study outcomes, separate from this receptor: VDJdb matching was skewed toward anti-spike CD8 responses, so virus-specific expansions were likely underestimated and private and CD4 specificities were missed.

This clonotype was recorded a few times. This receptor's antigen is unknown. No clone much larger than this one lies a single base away; base qualities are absent. The library came from 5' RACE. Instrument on record: NextSeq 500. Unique molecular identifiers were attached to individual cDNA molecules in the TCR library protocol so that sequencing error and PCR bias could be corrected. TCR alpha and beta chains were both sequenced, and the abundances of alpha and beta sequences in each sample were closely correlated with each other. The original methods were these. Decombinator V4 was used to annotate the V gene, J gene and CDR3 of the TCR sequences. Expanded TCRs were defined as changing significantly between any two time points under a Poisson model with p below 0.0001. TCR abundances were normalised to the total number of TCRs sequenced per sample and expressed as counts per million. A search of VDJdb, accessed on 1 November 2021, was run for TCRs annotated to CMV, EBV and SARS-CoV-2, with TCRs annotated for multiple antigens excluded. TCRdb reworked the public reads: Q25 trimming with fastp, MiXCR clone assembly, productive beta chains retained. Rows with one shared CDR3 protein collapse into an entry with the most common genes and DNA. The V and J calls and clone size come from TCRdb's table, not from the authors' own analysis. The sample table records tens of thousands of distinct CDR3 sequences; around an eighth of these occur just once. The ten top clones hold 4.8% of the sample.

This was a case-control study nested in a cohort of healthcare workers in London, UK, who had nasopharyngeal swab PCR tests and blood samples taken every week. Between 23 and 31 March 2020, the week of the UK lockdown, healthcare workers were enrolled and then followed up weekly for as long as 16 weeks. Input material: whole blood. The sequence derives from an adult who was a healthcare worker with PCR-confirmed SARS-CoV-2 infection or an uninfected control (not recorded which).

Here the CDR3 is given as CASSRELLGRVSGYTF. The nucleotide sequence reads TGTGCCAGCAGCCGGGAGCTGCTGGGACGGGTTAGTGGCTACACCTTC. The rearranged segments are TRBV5-5 and TRBJ1-2; TRBD1 is perhaps the D gene, given 5 matching bases. V gives up 4 bases and J gives up 7 bases, and the segment between their germline ends measures 23 bases. The CDR3 spans 16 residues, from the cysteine through the phenylalanine. Only CDR3 DNA is held: 48 bases, read in frame from base 1. The CDR1 and CDR2 encoded by the germline V gene (reference sequence) are SGHKS and YYEKEE. Beyond the CDR3, the reference TRBV5-5 and TRBJ1-2 genes provide the residues; the full variable domain reads: DAGVTQSPTHLIKTRGQQVTLRCSPISGHKSVSWYQQVLGQGPQFIFQYYEKEERGRGNFPDRFSARQFPNYSSELNVNALLLGDSALYLCASSRELLGRVSGYTFGSGTRLTVV.